One sample yielded the 21 T cell receptor beta chains listed below, sequenced in a study of PD-1 blockade in classical Hodgkin lymphoma. Assay: immunoSEQ multiplex PCR; the TCRdb copy retains only in-frame clones and omits some. Of some 46,000 clones in the sample, around three quarters were seen once. Relapses following autologous stem cell transplantation were seen in all patients, with brentuximab vedotin exposure varying. Sequences were derived from peripheral blood mononuclear cells (PBMCs), sampled before the second cycle of nivolumab. These TCRs come from a human donor with classical Hodgkin lymphoma.

The V gene is TRBV19, the J gene TRBJ2-7; D gene unclear. The CDR3 runs 19 residues. CDR1 is LNHDA, CDR2 SQIVND, per germline (reference sequence). The V end was cut by 1 base, the J end by 0 bases, with 22 bases between. DNA of the CDR3: TGTGCCAGTAGTATAGGCTCTCCTCTGGGCATCTCGAGCTCCTACGAGCAGTACTTC. As protein: CASSIGSPLGISSSYEQYF.

This rearrangement joins TRBV7-9 to TRBJ1-4; D is perhaps TRBD1 (5 bases). CDR1 and CDR2 (germline): SEHNR, FQNEAQ (reference sequence). Trimming removed 1 base at V and 8 bases at J, with 5 bases between. The CDR3 contains 12 residues. The CDR3 nucleotides are TGTGCCAGCAGCTTAGGGGGGGAAAAACTGTTTTTT. Its translation is CASSLGGEKLFF.

The chain couples TRBV30 to TRBJ2-7, with D possibly matching TRBD2 (5 bases). The V and J ends lost 4 bases and 0 bases respectively, with 10 bases between them. The length of the CDR3 is 13 residues. CDR1 and CDR2 (germline): GTSNPN, SVGIG (reference sequence). The CDR3 loop reads CAWKNGVSYEQYF. The CDR3 nucleotides are TGTGCCTGGAAAAACGGGGTCTCCTACGAGCAGTACTTC.

This sequence joins TRBV9 and TRBJ2-2, with 11 bases matching TRBD2. CDR3 length: 16 amino acids. Trimming at V came to 4 bases and at J to 5 bases, leaving 7 bases not matched to a gene. The germline gives CDR1 SGDLS, CDR2 YYNGEE. The CDR3 region has the DNA TGTGCCAGCAGCTCGAAGACTAGCGGGGTTACCGGGGAGCTGTTTTTT. Translated, it gives CASSSKTSGVTGELFF.

This chain connects TRBV18 to TRBJ2-5, with 12 bases lining up with TRBD2. This CDR3 is 14 amino acids long. The V gene end was trimmed by 6 bases and the J gene end by 8 bases; junction bases not matched to a gene: 7. In germline, CDR1 is KGHSH, CDR2 LQKENI. CDR3: CASSPTSGGKTQYF. The DNA of the CDR3 is TGTGCCAGCTCCCCTACTAGCGGGGGGAAAACCCAGTACTTC.

This clone came up once. The gene calls are TRBV7-9 and TRBJ1-3, with D unresolved. CDR1 is SEHNR, CDR2 FQNEAQ, per germline (reference sequence). Trimming stripped 1 base from V and 0 bases from J, with 13 bases between. There are 17 residues in the CDR3. The DNA for the CDR3 is TGTGCCAGCAGCTTAGATCCTGGCGGCTACTCTGGAAACACCATATATTTT. Translation gives CASSLDPGGYSGNTIYF.

The chain carries TRBV7-3 and TRBJ2-5; weak D call: TRBD1 (5 bases). The germline V and J ends were trimmed by 6 bases and 5 bases, with 19 bases remaining between them. CDR3 length: 15 amino acids. The germline CDR1 and CDR2 sequences are SGHTA and FQGTGA. CDR3 sequence: CASSLGQGLVETQYF. CDR3 bases: TGTGCCAGCAGTTTGGGGCAGGGATTGGTGGAGACCCAGTACTTC.

This clone occurred a few times. This chain uses TRBV9 with TRBJ1-2; perhaps TRBD1 as D (6 bases). V lost 0 bases to trimming and J lost 6 bases, with 9 bases between them. The CDR3 is 13 residues long. Per the germline V gene, CDR1 is SGDLS and CDR2 is YYNGEE. The CDR3 reads CASSVAGDNGYTF. CDR3 bases: TGTGCCAGCAGCGTAGCAGGGGATAATGGCTACACCTTC.

The chain joins TRBV28 to TRBJ2-7; maybe TRBD1 (6 bases). The ends were cut back, 3 bases at V and 3 bases at J, with 18 bases in the middle. The CDR3 is made up of 16 amino acids. CDR1 MDHEN and CDR2 SYDVKM come from the germline V gene. CDR3 residues: CASSFESRGPHYEQYF. Here the CDR3 DNA reads TGTGCCAGCAGTTTCGAGAGCAGGGGCCCCCACTACGAGCAGTACTTC.

The chain links TRBV5-4 to TRBJ2-3; tentatively, D is TRBD1 (5 bases). Germline lookup yields CDR1 SGHNT and CDR2 YYREEE (reference sequence). The CDR3 runs 14 residues. Trimming took 2 bases from V and 4 from J, leaving 11 bases between them. The CDR3 nucleotides are TGTGCCAGCAGCTTCGACAGCCGTTCAGATACGCAGTATTTT. Its translation is CASSFDSRSDTQYF.

The chain employs TRBV28 and TRBJ2-2; D unresolved. The germline V gene encodes CDR1 MDHEN and CDR2 SYDVKM. Trimming stripped 6 bases from V and 2 bases from J, with 4 bases between. There are 12 residues in the CDR3. CDR3 nucleotide sequence: TGTGCCAGCAGATTAAACACCGGGGAGCTGTTTTTT. It yields the protein CASRLNTGELFF.

This clone was seen a few times. This chain connects TRBV11-2 to TRBJ2-1; D call uncertain. Germline V CDR1 and CDR2: SGHAT, FQNNGV. Trimming shortened V by 1 base and J by 10 bases, and 8 bases separated the two germline ends. The CDR3 totals 12 residues. The CDR3 loop reads CASSLGWNEQFF. The CDR3 DNA reads as TGTGCCAGCAGCTTAGGGTGGAACGAGCAGTTCTTC.

The CDR3 spells CASSIDLPLNTGELFF. CDR3 bases: TGTGCCAGTAGTATAGATCTTCCCTTGAACACCGGGGAGCTGTTTTTT. The chain recombines TRBV19 with TRBJ2-2; no firm D call. V lost 0 bases and J 1 base, leaving 9 bases between the germline ends. This CDR3 spans 16 amino acids. CDR1 is LNHDA, CDR2 SQIVND, per germline (reference sequence).

V gene TRBV6-1 combines with J gene TRBJ1-1; D not resolved. Trimming left V 6 bases short and J 6 bases short, with 11 bases between. Germline V gives CDR1 MNHNS, CDR2 SASEGT. The CDR3 sequence is 12 residues long. CDR3 protein: CASRITSAEAFF. CDR3 in DNA: TGTGCCAGCAGGATAACATCCGCTGAAGCTTTCTTT.

The chain couples TRBV7-9 to TRBJ2-2, with D maybe TRBD1 (6 bases). The length of the CDR3 is 15 residues. Germline V gene sequence: CDR1 SEHNR, CDR2 FQNEAQ (reference sequence). The V and J ends lost 1 base and 0 bases respectively, with 6 bases between them. Here the CDR3 DNA reads TGTGCCAGCAGCTTAGGACAGGCGAACACCGGGGAGCTGTTTTTT. Translation: CASSLGQANTGELFF. Supplemented by reference TRBV7-9 and TRBJ2-2, the full variable domain reads DTGVSQNPRHKITKRGQNVTFRCDPISEHNRLYWYRQTLGQGPEFLTYFQNEAQLEKSRLLSDRFSAERPKGSFSTLEIQRTEQGDSAMYLCASSLGQANTGELFFGEGSRLTVL.

The rearrangement joins TRBV27 to TRBJ2-1; a weak D match, TRBD1 (7 bases). The ends were cut back, 6 bases at V and 7 bases at J, with 16 bases in the middle. This CDR3 contains 14 residues. Germline V lookup: CDR1 MNHEY, CDR2 SMNVEV (reference sequence). CDR3 nucleotides: TGTGCCAGCAGCCGAGACAGGGAGGCGAATGAGCAGTTCTTC. Translating it yields CASSRDREANEQFF.

The chain is built from TRBV5-1 and TRBJ2-3, with 8 bases identical to TRBD2. The CDR3 is 16 amino acids. Germline trimming cut 0 bases from V and 7 bases from J; bases unmatched to any gene: 10. CDR1 SGHRS and CDR2 YFSETQ come from the germline V gene. The CDR3 here is CASSLAAVAGLHTQYF. The CDR3 DNA is TGCGCCAGCAGCTTGGCCGCGGTAGCGGGGCTACATACGCAGTATTTT.

The V and J genes are TRBV5-1 and TRBJ2-3; TRBD2 agrees at 10 bases. There are 17 residues in the CDR3. Germline lookup yields CDR1 SGHRS and CDR2 YFSETQ. With V trimmed by 0 bases and J by 0 bases, 4 bases remained unmatched. DNA of the CDR3: TGCGCCAGCAGCTTGGAGGGACTAGCGACTAGCACAGATACGCAGTATTTT. It translates to CASSLEGLATSTDTQYF.

This clone was seen only once. The chain recombines TRBV7-2 with TRBJ2-1, with D perhaps TRBD2 (7 bases). This CDR3 contains 16 residues. V gave up 5 bases and J gave up 0 bases, with 14 bases separating them. CDR1 and CDR2 from the germline V gene are SGHTA and FQGNSA. The CDR3 region is CASSVGGLPSYNEQFF. The CDR3 bases are TGTGCCAGCAGCGTGGGGGGGCTTCCCTCCTACAATGAGCAGTTCTTC.

This chain uses TRBV9 with TRBJ2-1; 15 positions agree with TRBD2. Per germline, CDR1 SGDLS and CDR2 YYNGEE. This CDR3 has 23 amino acids. J lost 0 bases, V lost 0 bases, and 16 bases had no gene match. CDR3 loop: CASSVDPARGGLAGGSSYNEQFF. DNA for the CDR3: TGTGCCAGCAGCGTAGATCCTGCGAGGGGCGGACTAGCGGGGGGGAGCTCCTACAATGAGCAGTTCTTC. The whole variable domain, remainder taken from reference TRBV9 and TRBJ2-1, is DSGVTQTPKHLITATGQRVTLRCSPRSGDLSVYWYQQSLDQGLQFLIQYYNGEERAKGNILERFSAQQFPDLHSELNLSSLELGDSALYFCASSVDPARGGLAGGSSYNEQFFGPGTRLTVL.

This clone came up many times. The chain uses TRBV9 and TRBJ1-1; TRBD1 might be the D (5 bases). V was clipped by 1 base and J by 3 bases, with 10 bases between them. This CDR3 has 14 residues. Germline V gene lookup returns CDR1 SGDLS and CDR2 YYNGEE. For the CDR3, the DNA is TGTGCCAGCAGCGTACAGAGCAGGGACACTGAAGCTTTCTTT. Protein sequence: CASSVQSRDTEAFF. The full variable domain, its missing parts supplied by reference TRBV9 and TRBJ1-1, is DSGVTQTPKHLITATGQRVTLRCSPRSGDLSVYWYQQSLDQGLQFLIQYYNGEERAKGNILERFSAQQFPDLHSELNLSSLELGDSALYFCASSVQSRDTEAFFGQGTRLTVV.